The 25 T cell receptor beta chains reported below all come from one sample, sequenced in a study of blood T cell repertoires in COVID-19 (dated by TCRdb to 2018 to 2021). The library was prepared using the immunoSEQ multiplex PCR assay. What TCRdb holds here is the immuneACCESS table cut down to in-frame rearrangements. Part of the clones is not present; checked against another copy, under half of the missing clones reflect an unresolved V gene, and the others are unexplained. Recorded for this sample are approximately 120,000 clones; 88% of them occurred a single time. The biggest ten clones account for 1% to 1.5% of the sample. Sequencing was performed on peripheral blood. The origin of the receptors is an elderly woman with acute or convalescent COVID-19.

The chain is built from TRBV19 and TRBJ2-7; the match to TRBD2 covers 13 bases. CDR1 is LNHDA and CDR2 is SQIVND in the germline V gene (reference sequence). J lost 2 bases, V lost 5 bases, and 6 bases had no gene match. The CDR3 extends over 16 amino acids. CDR3: CASSEGLAGFPYEQYF. The CDR3, as DNA: TGTGCCAGTAGTGAGGGACTAGCGGGGTTCCCCTACGAGCAGTACTTC.

CDR3 nucleotide sequence: TGTGCCAGCAGTCAAACCAGGGGCACTGAAGCTTTCTTT. This translates into CASSQTRGTEAFF. The chain joins TRBV6-1 to TRBJ1-1; tentative D call: TRBD1 (6 bases). Germline V gene sequence: CDR1 MNHNS, CDR2 SASEGT. Deletions cut 5 bases from V and 4 bases from J, with 11 bases between. The CDR3 contains 13 residues.

The chain has TRBV3-1 (or the pseudogene TRBV3-2) and TRBJ2-3, with a weak D call TRBD2 (5 bases). CDR3 length: 14 amino acids. Trimming removed 4 bases at V and 1 base at J, with 9 bases between. The V gene's germline CDR1 is LGHDT and CDR2 YNNKEL (reference sequence). The CDR3 sequence is CASSLWTGTDTQYF. CDR3 DNA: TGTGCCAGCAGCCTATGGACTGGCACAGATACGCAGTATTTT.

V gene TRBV5-5 combines with J gene TRBJ1-4; D is unclear. Germline assignment: CDR1 SGHKS and CDR2 YYEKEE (reference sequence). This CDR3 spans 15 amino acids. With 0 bases removed from V and 4 bases from J, the gap between germline ends came to 10 bases. The CDR3 DNA follows: TGTGCCAGCAGCTTGGTCCAGTACAGTAATGAAAAACTGTTTTTT. Translated: CASSLVQYSNEKLFF.

The chain joins TRBV6-5 to TRBJ2-3, with D unclear. V was shortened by 5 bases and J by 5 bases, with 8 bases between the two germline ends. CDR1 MNHEY and CDR2 SVGAGI come from the germline V gene. The CDR3 runs to 12 residues. CDR3: CASSTSGDTQYF. The DNA for the CDR3 is TGTGCCAGCAGTACGAGTGGAGATACGCAGTATTTT.

There are a few counts of this clone. The gene calls are TRBV6-4 and TRBJ1-3; 10 bases align to TRBD1. The V segment lost 6 bases and the J segment 8 bases; nucleotides outside the gene matches: 4. Looked up from germline, CDR1 is MRHNA and CDR2 is SNTAGT. CDR3 length: 13 residues. The CDR3 reads CASRPGQGYTIYF. For the CDR3, the DNA is TGTGCCAGCAGGCCGGGACAGGGGTACACCATATATTTT.

CDR3 DNA: TGTGCCAGCAGCCGCCCCGGGGGTCAAAACACGGAGACCCAGTACTTC. This encodes CASSRPGGQNTETQYF. V usage is TRBV5-4 and J usage is TRBJ2-5, with TRBD2 as a possible D gene (6 bases). The CDR3 is 16 amino acids. The ends were cut back, 4 bases at V and 5 bases at J, with 21 bases in the middle. CDR1 and CDR2 (germline): SGHNT, YYREEE (reference sequence).

The chain joins TRBV10-3 to TRBJ1-4; D is possibly TRBD1 (5 bases). Germline V lookup: CDR1 ENHRY, CDR2 SYGVKD. V was trimmed by 4 bases and J by 7 bases, leaving 19 bases between them. The CDR3 length is 16 residues. CDR3 amino acids: CAISAGRQTMGEKLFF. The CDR3 DNA is TGTGCCATCAGTGCCGGACGACAGACAATGGGTGAAAAACTGTTTTTT.

The V and J genes are TRBV3-1 (or the pseudogene TRBV3-2) and TRBJ2-1, with D possibly TRBD1 on 5 matching bases. The CDR3 spans 14 residues. V was cut by 2 bases and J by 7 bases, with 12 bases left in between. The germline V gene encodes CDR1 LGHDT and CDR2 YNNKEL (reference sequence). The CDR3: CASSQLGRVNEQFF. The CDR3 bases are TGTGCCAGCAGCCAACTGGGCAGGGTGAATGAGCAGTTCTTC.

The chain is built from TRBV3-1 (or the pseudogene TRBV3-2) and TRBJ1-4; tentative D call: TRBD1 (5 bases). This CDR3 is 15 amino acids long. V was trimmed by 2 bases and J by 7 bases, leaving 14 bases between them. Germline-derived CDR1 and CDR2 are LGHDT and YNNKEL (reference sequence). The CDR3 nucleotides read TGTGCCAGCAGCCAACCCGGGACCGGGAGTGAAAAACTGTTTTTT. This codes for CASSQPGTGSEKLFF.

This clone was seen just once. The rearrangement links TRBV10-3 to TRBJ1-1, with TRBD1 matching 11 bases. The CDR3 length is 18 residues. The V and J ends lost 3 bases and 3 bases, in that order; junction bases with no gene match: 12. CDR1 and CDR2 (germline): ENHRY, SYGVKD. The CDR3: CAISDDGTGGFGYTEAFF. The CDR3 DNA follows: TGTGCCATCAGTGACGATGGGACAGGGGGATTTGGTTACACTGAAGCTTTCTTT.

This clone was observed a single time. This chain connects TRBV19 to TRBJ1-6; D ambiguous. The V gene's germline CDR1 is LNHDA and CDR2 SQIVND (reference sequence). Trimming stripped 5 bases from V and 8 bases from J, with 10 bases between. The CDR3 totals 13 residues. The CDR3 sequence: CASSALRDSPLHF. The CDR3 region has the DNA TGTGCCAGTAGTGCCCTTAGAGATTCACCCCTCCACTTT.

The count of this clone is one. The chain joins TRBV15 to TRBJ1-5; 9 bases fit TRBD1. The CDR3 extends over 15 amino acids. V lost 6 bases, J lost 6 bases, and 9 bases stayed unmatched. In germline, CDR1 is LNHNV, CDR2 YYDKDF (reference sequence). CDR3 coding DNA: TGTGCCACCAGGAGCCCGGGACAGGGTTTTCAGCCCCAGCATTTT. Translating it yields CATRSPGQGFQPQHF.

DNA for the CDR3: TGTGCCAGCAGCTTGGCCGAACGGGGAGCCTACGAGCAGTACTTC. The encoded protein is CASSLAERGAYEQYF. The V call is TRBV5-4, the J call TRBJ2-7, with TRBD2 as a possible D gene (5 bases). V lost 0 bases to trimming and J lost 2 bases, with 12 bases between them. This CDR3 spans 15 amino acids. Germline V lookup: CDR1 SGHNT, CDR2 YYREEE (reference sequence).

This chain joins TRBV10-3 and TRBJ2-7; 7 bases match TRBD1. CDR1 is ENHRY and CDR2 is SYGVKD in the germline V gene. Germline trimming cut 7 bases from V and 3 bases from J; bases unmatched to any gene: 6. The CDR3 has 13 residues. The CDR3 reads CAITDRADYEQYF. In nucleotides, the CDR3 is TGTGCCATCACCGACAGGGCGGACTACGAGCAGTACTTC.

The CDR3 reads CASSLGPTISTDTQYF. The CDR3, as DNA: TGCGCCAGCAGCTTGGGGCCGACTATCAGCACAGATACGCAGTATTTT. The chain is built from TRBV5-1 and TRBJ2-3; possibly TRBD2 for D (5 bases). With 0 bases removed from V and 0 bases from J, the gap between germline ends came to 11 bases. The CDR3 spans 16 residues. CDR1 SGHRS and CDR2 YFSETQ come from the germline V gene.

This sequence joins TRBV3-1 (or the pseudogene TRBV3-2) and TRBJ2-4; 7 bases are a match to TRBD2. Germline CDR1 is LGHDT and CDR2 is YNNKEL (reference sequence). V dropped 4 bases and J dropped 6; count of bases not matched to a gene: 9. The CDR3 has 15 amino acids. CDR3 in DNA: TGTGCCAGCAGCCTATCGTCGTGGGGGGGAAACATTCAGTACTTC. As protein: CASSLSSWGGNIQYF.

The chain joins TRBV5-8 to TRBJ1-2; tentatively, D is TRBD1 (5 bases). The germline V gene has CDR1 SGHTS and CDR2 YDEGEE. This CDR3 has 13 residues. Trimming took off 0 bases at V and 8 bases at J, with 11 bases between the two ends. CDR3 in DNA: TGTGCCAGCAGCTTGGTCGCGGGGGTCGGCTACACCTTC. Translating it yields CASSLVAGVGYTF.

The chain recombines TRBV18 with TRBJ1-2; TRBD1 matches 7 bases. Germline values: CDR1 KGHSH, CDR2 LQKENI. With 1 base clipped from V and 1 base from J, the junction kept 6 bases outside the gene matches. The CDR3 totals 16 residues. The CDR3 region has the DNA TGTGCCAGCTCACCACGAGGGGACAGCCTTAACTATGGCTACACCTTC. Translated: CASSPRGDSLNYGYTF.

The chain carries TRBV5-1 and TRBJ1-5, with D possibly matching TRBD1 (5 bases). CDR1 is SGHRS, CDR2 YFSETQ, per germline. V lost 0 bases, J lost 6 bases, and 10 bases lay in between. The CDR3 contains 14 residues. The DNA for the CDR3 is TGCGCCAGCAGCTTGGAGTGGGGCGGTCAGCCCCAGCATTTT. This gives the protein CASSLEWGGQPQHF.

The chain is built from TRBV19 and TRBJ2-1, with D hard to call. The CDR3 is made up of 15 amino acids. V lost 5 bases and J 4 bases, leaving 15 bases between the germline ends. CDR1 is LNHDA, CDR2 SQIVND, per germline (reference sequence). This CDR3 is CASSYRPGSYNEQFF. In DNA, the CDR3 is TGTGCCAGTAGTTATCGGCCAGGCTCTTACAATGAGCAGTTCTTC.

The rearrangement joins TRBV25-1 to TRBJ1-5; TRBD1 might be the D (5 bases). The germline CDR1 and CDR2 sequences are MGHDK and SYGVNS. V lost 1 base, J lost 5 bases, and 15 bases lay in between. The CDR3 contains 16 residues. CDR3 coding DNA: TGTGCCAGCAGTGAATCGCTGCCAGGGATTGATCAGCCCCAGCATTTT. Residues: CASSESLPGIDQPQHF.

The rearrangement joins TRBV3-1 (or the pseudogene TRBV3-2) to TRBJ2-5; 7 nucleotides match TRBD1. The trim removed 4 bases at V and 9 bases at J, leaving 11 bases unmatched. Germline loops: CDR1 LGHDT, CDR2 YNNKEL (reference sequence). The CDR3 spans 14 residues. The DNA for the CDR3 is TGTGCCAGCAGCCGAGACAGGGCACGTGGGCCCCAGTACTTC. Translating it yields CASSRDRARGPQYF.

J is TRBJ1-6 and V is TRBV4-3; D not certain. The germline gives CDR1 LGHNA, CDR2 YSLEER. Trimming removed 0 bases at V and 2 bases at J, with 11 bases between. This CDR3 comprises 17 residues. The CDR3 spells CASSQDPEHTYNSPLHF. The CDR3 nucleotides are TGCGCCAGCAGCCAAGATCCCGAACATACCTATAATTCACCCCTCCACTTT.

The chain recombines TRBV7-8 with TRBJ2-1; TRBD2 agrees at 11 bases. Germline-derived CDR1 and CDR2 are SGHVS and FQNEAQ. This CDR3 is 18 amino acids long. The V segment lost 1 base and the J segment 9 bases; nucleotides outside the gene matches: 14. CDR3 amino acids: CASSLEVAGGPRVTEQFF. The CDR3 DNA follows: TGTGCCAGCAGCTTAGAGGTAGCGGGGGGGCCTAGGGTTACTGAGCAGTTCTTC.